The 7 T cell receptor beta chains presented below share a single source sample, sequenced in a study of shared T cell receptors in the human thymus. Clones were sequenced by immunoSEQ multiplex PCR, and TCRdb holds only the in-frame ones, with some missing. In the table there are 600,000 to 900,000 clones, 70% to 90% of which are singletons. This sample was shared with a second study, whose subject was human thymus T cells.

Sequencing input: thymocytes. These receptors all come from a girl less than two years old with a congenital heart defect.

This clone has just one count. The CDR3, as DNA: TGTGCCTGGAGTTTGGGGGCCTTTTACGAGCAGTACTTC. Protein product: CAWSLGAFYEQYF. V usage is TRBV30 and J usage is TRBJ2-7; D is perhaps TRBD1 (6 bases). The V gene lost 2 bases and the J gene lost 4 bases, with 12 bases spanning the gap. CDR1 is GTSNPN and CDR2 is SVGIG in the germline V gene (reference sequence). The CDR3 has 13 residues.

The chain has TRBV7-9 and TRBJ1-2; 7 nucleotides line up with TRBD1. Germline loops: CDR1 SEHNR, CDR2 FQNEAQ (reference sequence). V trimming: 3 bases; J trimming: 6 bases; junction bases outside the gene matches: 16. The CDR3 is made up of 17 amino acids. CDR3 in amino acids: CASSFSRQGREFDGYTF. CDR3 DNA sequence: TGTGCCAGCAGCTTCTCTCGACAGGGAAGGGAGTTCGATGGCTACACCTTC.

This clone was picked up a small number of times. J is TRBJ2-4 and V is TRBV5-1, with 10 positions matching TRBD1. J was trimmed by 2 bases and V by 0 bases; bases with no gene match: 5. Germline values: CDR1 SGHRS, CDR2 YFSETQ. The CDR3 is 17 amino acids. The CDR3: CASSLAADRGPKNIQYF. DNA of the CDR3: TGCGCCAGCAGCTTGGCCGCCGACAGGGGGCCCAAAAACATTCAGTACTTC.

The chain combines TRBV27 with TRBJ1-2; unclear D gene. Per germline, CDR1 MNHEY and CDR2 SMNVEV (reference sequence). CDR3 length equals 15 residues. V dropped 2 bases and J dropped 3 bases, with 13 bases sitting between them. CDR3 bases: TGTGCCAGCAGTTTAGCTCTGGAGCCCTACTATGGCTACACCTTC. Its protein is CASSLALEPYYGYTF.

The gene calls are TRBV7-4 and TRBJ1-1, with D hard to call. The CDR3 consists of 13 residues. CDR1 SGHVT and CDR2 SQSDAQ come from the germline V gene. V was trimmed by 4 bases and J by 3 bases, leaving 9 bases between them. In DNA, the CDR3 is TGTGCCAGCAGCTCCCCTCAGGACACTGAAGCTTTCTTT. Protein product: CASSSPQDTEAFF.

The chain links TRBV27 to TRBJ1-2, with 10 bases fitting TRBD1. This CDR3 contains 19 residues. The germline gives CDR1 MNHEY, CDR2 SMNVEV (reference sequence). Trimming took 2 bases from V and 5 from J; bases not matched to a gene: 17. DNA for the CDR3: TGTGCCAGCAGTTTAGGCACGGGACAGGGGAGCGGGGAGAAGTATGGCTACACCTTC. This sequence encodes CASSLGTGQGSGEKYGYTF.

The chain uses TRBV15 and TRBJ1-6; D is possibly TRBD1 (6 bases). CDR3 size: 17 residues. V shed 0 bases and J shed 6 bases, with 15 bases lying between them. Germline loops: CDR1 LNHNV, CDR2 YYDKDF (reference sequence). The DNA of the CDR3 is TGTGCCACCAGCAGAGATGGAACGGGGGGCGGTAATTCACCCCTCCACTTT. Amino acids: CATSRDGTGGGNSPLHF.